The rows below give T cell receptor beta chains drawn from one sample of a study of shared clonotypes between healthy human individuals. The method was immunoSEQ multiplex PCR; TCRdb's version includes in-frame clones alone and lacks a portion of them. In the table there are some 500,000 clones, approximately 80% of which are singletons. Sequencing input: PBMCs. These receptors originate from a woman in her thirties or forties in good health. Some clones in this sample may be carry-over from other donors' samples. Both conserved end residues are part of each CDR3. The order of the fields is V gene, J gene, CDR3 protein.

v_gene: TRBV14; j_gene: NA; CDR3aa: CASSQDWRQGETQYF
v_gene: TRBV19; j_gene: TRBJ2-3; CDR3aa: CASSLASGSTDTQYF
v_gene: TRBV5-6; j_gene: TRBJ2-5; CDR3aa: CASSLVFQETQYF
v_gene: TRBV13; j_gene: TRBJ2-7; CDR3aa: CASSLGHEQYF
v_gene: TRBV18; j_gene: TRBJ1-4; CDR3aa: CASSPPSQGGEKLFF
v_gene: TRBV5-1; j_gene: TRBJ2-4; CDR3aa: CASSLEWGSNNIQYF
v_gene: TRBV2; j_gene: TRBJ2-7; CDR3aa: CASSRTPSYEQYF
v_gene: TRBV2; j_gene: TRBJ2-7; CDR3aa: CASSARGLYEQYF
v_gene: TRBV19; j_gene: TRBJ1-5; CDR3aa: CATHRDRGQPQHF
v_gene: TRBV9; j_gene: TRBJ2-1; CDR3aa: CASSPSGQGGYNEQFF